The 15 T cell receptor beta chains in this list originate from one sample, sequenced in a study of post-analysis software for immune sequencing data. General observations from the study: Five TRBV segments were significantly more frequent in patients than in controls. TRBV5-6, TRBV5-1 and TRBV20-1 were among these segments.

The TCR beta cDNA libraries contained unique molecular identifiers. A single record per CDR3 protein comes from TCRdb applying MiXCR to the PCR reads. In the table there are roughly 670,000 distinct CDR3 sequences, 59% of which are singletons. No antigen has been assigned to these receptors. The specimen sequenced was blood. The origin of the receptors is a girl aged 2-10 years with multiple sclerosis.

In the case of this clonotype: At one end, the junction sequence differs from germline, possibly due to a read error. The J gene is TRBJ2-6, the V gene TRBV10-3; D gene uncertain. From germline, CDR1 is ENHRY and CDR2 SYGVKD. The CDR3 has 14 amino acids. The CDR3 nucleotides are TGCGCCATCAGTGCCCTGTCTGGGGCCAACGTCCTGACTTTC. It is translated as CAISALSGANVLTF.

This clonotype was observed a few times. The chain recombines TRBV5-1 with TRBJ2-1; 8 bases are a match to TRBD1. The CDR3 length is 13 residues. The trim removed 0 bases at V and 14 bases at J, leaving 7 bases unmatched. Germline-derived CDR1 and CDR2 are SGHRS and YFSETQ. The DNA of the CDR3 is TGCGCCAGCAGCTTGGCCGACAGGGGCGCGAAGTTCTTC. Its translation is CASSLADRGAKFF.

This clonotype was counted a few times. DNA for the CDR3: TGTGCCAGCAGCTTGGCAGGGGAGGGGGCCTATGGCTACACCTTC. Its protein product is CASSLAGEGAYGYTF. The rearrangement uses TRBV5-6 and TRBJ1-2; 7 bases are a match to TRBD1. This CDR3 spans 15 amino acids. J gave up 4 bases and V 0 bases, and 6 bases lay outside the gene matches. CDR1 SGHDT and CDR2 YYEEEE come from the germline V gene.

The chain recombines TRBV2 with TRBJ1-1; 7 nucleotides align to TRBD1. The CDR3 is 14 residues long. Germline V gene sequence: CDR1 SNHLY, CDR2 FYNNEI. V lost 6 bases, J lost 1 base, and 5 bases stayed unmatched. The CDR3 DNA is TGTGCCAGCAGATCCAGGGGGGGGAACACTGAAGCTTTCTTT. Amino acid sequence: CASRSRGGNTEAFF. Supplemented by reference TRBV2 and TRBJ1-1, the full variable domain reads EPEVTQTPSHQVTQMGQEVILRCVPISNHLYFYWYRQILGQKVEFLVSFYNNEISEKSEIFDDQFSVERPDGSNFTLKIRSTKLEDSAMYFCASRSRGGNTEAFFGQGTRLTVV.

The chain recombines TRBV21-1 with TRBJ1-1; whether TRBD1, the table's D call, matches the DNA was not checked. TRBV21-1 is labeled a pseudogene. The CDR3 sequence is 15 residues long. The DNA for the CDR3 is TGTGCCAGCAGCCTACTGACAGGGGCGTTGACTGAAGCTTTCTTT. The encoded protein is CASSLLTGALTEAFF.

The V and J genes are TRBV2 and TRBJ2-5, with a possible D match to TRBD1 (6 bases). This CDR3 is built from 12 residues. Germline V gives CDR1 SNHLY, CDR2 FYNNEI. The germline V and J ends were trimmed by 11 bases and 3 bases, with 13 bases remaining between them. The CDR3 nucleotides are TGTGCCGGTCGGACAGACAAAGAGACCCAGTACTTC. Residues: CAGRTDKETQYF.

This chain uses TRBV12-3 or TRBV12-4 with TRBJ1-1; 7 bases align to TRBD1. The CDR3 has 17 residues. The V and J ends lost 6 bases and 1 base, in that order; junction bases with no gene match: 14. CDR3: CASRTGLSRRRNTEAFF. The CDR3 nucleotides read TGTGCCAGCAGGACAGGGCTTTCCAGGAGAAGGAACACTGAAGCTTTCTTT.

This chain uses TRBV29-1 with TRBJ2-7, with no clear D. The V and J ends lost 4 bases and 1 base respectively, with 11 bases between them. The CDR3 sequence is 13 residues long. Germline V gene data show CDR1 as SQVTM and CDR2 as ANQGSEA. The CDR3 is CSVAARSSYEQYF. CDR3 DNA: TGCAGCGTTGCCGCCAGGTCTTCCTACGAGCAGTACTTC.

There are a few counts of this clonotype. The V call is TRBV29-1, the J call TRBJ2-7; TRBD2 agrees at 12 bases. The CDR3 contains 13 residues. The ends lost 6 bases at V and 10 bases at J; junction bases unmatched: 10. The germline V gene encodes CDR1 SQVTM and CDR2 ANQGSEA. CDR3 nucleotides: TGCAGCGTGGCGTCTAGCGGGAGGGCCAGCCAGTACTTC. This codes for CSVASSGRASQYF.

This chain joins TRBV21-1 and TRBJ2-4; the table assigns TRBD1, which was not confirmed against the DNA. The end of the DNA is better explained by TRBJ2-7, so the J call may be wrong. TRBV21-1 constitutes a pseudogene. The CDR3 runs to 16 residues. The CDR3 coding sequence is TGTGCCAGCAGCAAAGCGCTTGAGGGGGTGAGCTACGAGCAGTACTTC. This encodes CASSKALEGVSYEQYF.

CDR3 sequence reads: CASSQGTILAGVAYEQYF. The CDR3 DNA reads as TGCGCCAGCAGCCAAGGGACGATACTAGCGGGGGTGGCCTACGAGCAGTACTTC. J is TRBJ2-7 and V is TRBV4-3, with TRBD2 matching 11 bases. The CDR3 is made up of 18 amino acids. J gave up 2 bases and V 1 base, and 10 bases lay outside the gene matches. Germline CDR1 LGHNA, CDR2 YSLEER.

This chain joins TRBV20-1 and TRBJ2-3; 8 bases line up with TRBD1. The CDR3 spans 16 residues. Losses at the gene ends were 2 bases for V and 4 bases for J; bases not matched to a gene: 11. The germline gives CDR1 DFQATT, CDR2 SNEGSKA (reference sequence). The CDR3 loop reads CSARNRGQGRADTQYF. The CDR3 nucleotides read TGCAGTGCTAGAAATCGTGGACAGGGTAGGGCAGATACGCAGTATTTT.

J is TRBJ1-2 and V is TRBV6-5, with TRBD1 as a possible D gene (5 bases). CDR3 size: 11 residues. Trimming stripped 5 bases from V and 12 bases from J, with 13 bases between. CDR1 and CDR2 from the germline V gene are MNHEY and SVGAGI. This CDR3 reads CASSGGEVDTF. The CDR3 coding sequence is TGTGCCAGCAGTGGGGGTGAGGTGGACACCTTC.

This clonotype has a handful of counts. This chain links TRBV4-1 with TRBJ2-5; 11 nucleotides match TRBD2. The J segment lost 5 bases and the V segment lost 4 bases, leaving 9 bases of the junction unmatched. Germline loops: CDR1 MGHRA, CDR2 YSYEKL. CDR3 size: 16 residues. Here the CDR3 reads CASSLATSGIGETQYF. The CDR3 DNA reads as TGCGCCAGCAGCCTTGCGACTAGCGGGATTGGGGAGACCCAGTACTTC.

This sequence joins TRBV6-2 or TRBV6-3 and TRBJ1-2; D remains ambiguous. The V end was cut by 6 bases, the J end by 4 bases, with 15 bases between. The CDR3 extends over 14 amino acids. Germline V gene sequence: CDR1 MNHEY, CDR2 SVGEGT. In DNA, the CDR3 is TGTGCCAGCAGACCCCCAGGCACCTCCTATGGCTACACCTTC. It codes for CASRPPGTSYGYTF.